These T cell receptor beta chains were read from a single sample in a study of control samples from healthy donors and cancer patients. TCRdb's copy holds only in-frame clones and misses some; the assay was immunoSEQ multiplex PCR. The sample holds about 120,000 clones, around 92% seen once. The sequenced sample was PBMCs. All receptors derive from a man at least 80 years old with head and neck cancer. Both conserved end residues are part of each CDR3.

v_call	j_call	cdr3_aa
TRBV3-1/TRBV3-2	TRBJ1-2	CASSQIGDAEGYTF
TRBV9	TRBJ2-2	CASSVKGQGYTGELFF
TRBV18	TRBJ2-4	CASSPREGHIQYF
TRBV27	TRBJ1-3	CASSPHPTGIAAVGNTIYF
TRBV15	TRBJ1-2	CATSSSGTIYGYTF
TRBV30	TRBJ2-1	CAGRGGAGFPFNNEQFF
TRBV7-2	TRBJ1-2	CASSFRTGEDGYTF
TRBV3-1/TRBV3-2	TRBJ2-2	CATSLGLTNGELFF
TRBV5-4	TRBJ1-2	CASSLGRDYGYTF
TRBV27	TRBJ1-2	CASQSVQGASRLHGYTF
TRBV10-1	TRBJ2-2	CASRAGNTGELFF
TRBV19	TRBJ1-6	CASSIGTDVAPLHF
TRBV6-5	TRBJ1-5	CASKGNSNQPQHF
TRBV2	TRBJ2-5	CASSGRGSHF
TRBV3-1/TRBV3-2	TRBJ2-5	CASSQGTSGRARETQYF
TRBV5-1	TRBJ1-1	CASSPTGWNTEAFF
TRBV6-1	TRBJ1-5	CASSDGRQPSNQPQHF
TRBV29-1	TRBJ1-2	CSVETGGYGYTF
TRBV4-3	TRBJ2-7	CASSQDNSGRAVYEQYF
TRBV19	TRBJ1-1	CASSTFNTEAFF
TRBV4-2	TRBJ1-4	CASSQLGDFSSGEKLFF
TRBV7-2	TRBJ2-3	CASSHRDHTDTQYF